This TCR beta chain emerged from a study of OX40 agonist ivuxolimab in advanced cancers. Trimming removed 7 bases from V and 2 bases from J, with 12 bases in between. This CDR3 has 13 amino acids. Germline V gene sequence: CDR1 SGHTA, CDR2 FQGNSA. Study observations and caveats: Clonal expansion from baseline to week 6 occurred in both CD4+ and CD8+ T cells. The study found among the lowest clonal expansion in partial responders at 0.1-3.0 mg/kg.

Sequencing was performed with immunoSEQ multiplex PCR; in TCRdb, only in-frame clones are kept and a portion is missing. The sample has approximately 49,000 clones, 84% seen once. Of note for this clone: Antigen: not known.

This sequence joins TRBV7-2 and TRBJ2-7, with D unresolved. The receptor was isolated from an adult with an advanced solid tumor such as melanoma, head and neck, liver or kidney cancer. This sample comprised CD4+ or CD8+ T cells sorted from blood, obtained in a trial of the OX40 agonist ivuxolimab. The CDR3 nucleotides are TGTGCCAGCATGGGCGGTTATACCTACGAGCAGTACTTC. Translating it yields CASMGGYTYEQYF.